The T cell receptor (beta chain) under discussion was sequenced for a study of T cell responses to AZD1222 COVID-19 vaccine. Libraries were prepared by immunoSEQ multiplex PCR; TCRdb keeps only in-frame clonotypes and omits some of them. The repertoire consists of more than 80,000 clones, with 70% to 90% occurring once and the leading ten covering 9.5% to 13%. In regard to this clone: Its antigen is unidentified.

The CDR3 is made up of 14 amino acids. The junction had 5 bases not matched to a gene; V was cut back by 2 bases and J by 5 bases. Germline V lookup: CDR1 SGHAT, CDR2 FQNNGV. Study-level findings and limits: Clonal diversity may have been underestimated, and the donors were mostly white British, with more females than males. Vaccine-associated CD4 TCRs ranged over spike, dominating at 160-218 and 743-854.

The source was peripheral blood, collected 28 days after the second AZD1222 dose. The chain employs TRBV11-2 and TRBJ2-5, with 7 nucleotides matching TRBD1. The receptor was isolated from an adult who received the AZD1222 COVID-19 vaccine. This CDR3 reads CASSLMGQLETQYF. CDR3 nucleotide sequence: TGTGCCAGCAGCTTAATGGGACAGTTGGAGACCCAGTACTTC.